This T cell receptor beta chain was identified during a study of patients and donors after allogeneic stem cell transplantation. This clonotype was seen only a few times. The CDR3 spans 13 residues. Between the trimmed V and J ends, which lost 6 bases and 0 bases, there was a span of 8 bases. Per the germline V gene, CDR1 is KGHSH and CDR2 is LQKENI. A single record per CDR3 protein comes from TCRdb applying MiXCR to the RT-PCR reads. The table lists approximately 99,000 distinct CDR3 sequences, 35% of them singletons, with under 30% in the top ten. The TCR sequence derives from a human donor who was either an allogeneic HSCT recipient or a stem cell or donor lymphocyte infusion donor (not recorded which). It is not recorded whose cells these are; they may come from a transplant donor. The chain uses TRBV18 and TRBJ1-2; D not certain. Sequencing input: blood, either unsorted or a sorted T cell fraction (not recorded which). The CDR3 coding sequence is TGTGCCAGCTCTCCGTCAGCTAACTATGGCTACACCTTC. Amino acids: CASSPSANYGYTF.